The source of this T cell receptor (beta chain) is a study of PD-1 blockade in classical Hodgkin lymphoma. There are 14 residues in the CDR3. Germline V gives CDR1 LNHDA, CDR2 SQIVND (reference sequence). Trimming removed 3 bases at V and 5 bases at J, with 14 bases between. General study points: Researchers reported that CD4+ TCR diversity, though not CD8+, rose significantly by C4D1. Before treatment, TCR diversity in newly diagnosed patients was reportedly lower than in healthy donors.

The assay was immunoSEQ multiplex PCR, and TCRdb's table has in-frame clones only and misses some. Altogether about 58,000 clones are present, more than 85% being singletons, with the ten largest covering 8% to 13%. Brentuximab vedotin exposure varied among the patients, all of whom had relapsed after autologous stem cell transplantation. Worth noting for this clone: The antigen remains unidentified.

Sample: peripheral blood mononuclear cells (PBMCs), taken before the second cycle of nivolumab. This receptor was identified in a human donor with classical Hodgkin lymphoma. The chain joins TRBV19 to TRBJ2-7; D gene ambiguous. The CDR3 reads CASSIVWADNEQYF. The CDR3 nucleotides are TGTGCCAGTAGTATTGTCTGGGCTGACAACGAGCAGTACTTC.